This TCR beta chain appears in the sequencing data of a study of CD8 T cells in Susac syndrome (dated by TCRdb to between 2018 and 2020). For the study in its entirety: Of the Susac syndrome patients who were sequenced, roughly 8 were in clinical remission while six had clinically active disease. Repertoire sequencing was used to test whether CD8+ T cell activation and differentiation in Susac syndrome was antigen driven. At the time of blood withdrawal, Susac syndrome patients were either therapy-naive, taking corticosteroids (with some also receiving IVIg), or on IVIg alone.

Peripheral blood CD8+ and CD4+ T cells from healthy donors, Susac syndrome patients and multiple sclerosis patients were profiled by high-throughput TCR beta sequencing. Recently defined diagnostic criteria for definite or probable disease were met by the Susac syndrome patients. CD8+ TEMRA cells were enriched by FACS, while bulk CD8+ and CD4+ T cells were purified by magnetic negative isolation. Blood was drawn into EDTA tubes, processed within 24 hours, and PBMCs were isolated by density gradient centrifugation. PBMCs intended for TCR sequencing were cryopreserved in liquid nitrogen and thawed later in a water bath at 37 degrees C. Purity of sorted or isolated CD4+, CD8+ and CD8+ TEMRA cells was at least 90%. Study-level results and caveats: The TCR sequencing and HLA analysis was acknowledged to have included a relatively small number of individuals. In patients with Susac syndrome, the CD4+ T cell repertoire showed no detectable clonal expansion.

Comment on this clonotype: The antigen it binds to is not known. The input lacks base qualities; no much larger clone sits a single base away.

Taken from the germline V gene, the CDR1 and CDR2 loops are SQVTM and ANQGSEA. V trim: 5 bases; J trim: 4 bases; unmatched bases: 5. The CDR3 covers 13 residues, taking in both the cysteine and the phenylalanine. CDR3 DNA only is kept here, 39 bases in frame from base 1. RNA was extracted using the RNeasy kit, and about 0.5 to 1 ug of the RNA was reverse transcribed with random hexamers. The immunoSEQ multiplex PCR assay, covering 54 Vbeta and 13 Jbeta segments, was used to amplify TCR beta CDR3 regions. PCR amplification bias was corrected using a synthetic template baseline for primer optimization and computational correction. The paper's processing steps were these. Reads were annotated to V, D and J genes according to IMGT and were analyzed with immunoSEQ Analyzer, with only productive sequences retained. Clonality was calculated as one minus the Shannon entropy normalized by log2 of the number of productive unique sequences. Public and private clones were assessed among the 100 most prevalent clones of each patient and control. Susac-specific clones were defined as absent from healthy and MS cohorts, about 1,000 published viral clones and other ImmuneACCESS disease sequences. In TCRdb, the public reads were trimmed at Q25 with fastp and aligned with MiXCR, with productive beta chains retained. Each entry merges the rows of one CDR3 protein and shows their most common DNA and genes. The V and J calls were determined by TCRdb, not by the authors. Present in this sample are 140,000 or so distinct CDR3 sequences, around 95% of which were seen just once. Of the sample, 0.065% to 0.095% is held by the ten largest clones.

The specimen sequenced was CD4+ T cells from PBMCs. The rearrangement combines TRBV29-1 with TRBJ2-3, with 8 central nucleotides matching TRBD2. This sequence originates from a human donor with Susac syndrome. The nucleotide sequence is TGCAGCGTTCGGGCGGGAGGCGCAGATACGCAGTATTTT. It translates as CSVRAGGADTQYF.